Presented here are 11 T cell receptor beta chains from one specimen sequenced in a study of shared clonotypes between healthy human individuals. The repertoire was sequenced with immunoSEQ multiplex PCR; TCRdb's copy has only in-frame clones and lacks some. The sample includes 630,000 or so clones, 95% to 98% seen only once; the top ten take 0.3%. CD45RO-negative cells were positively selected for CCR7, leaving out terminally differentiated effector memory CD45RA+ cells. Sample: naive CD8+ T cells sorted from blood. These receptors all come from a man aged 25 to 40 in good health.

The chain joins TRBV27 to TRBJ2-7, with TRBD1 as a possible D gene (5 bases). V lost 3 bases and J 1 base, leaving 13 bases between the germline ends. Germline V gives CDR1 MNHEY, CDR2 SMNVEV (reference sequence). The CDR3 loop spans 15 amino acids. CDR3 nucleotides: TGTGCCAGCAGTTTTCAGGGTCTTTATTCCTACGAGCAGTACTTC. Translated: CASSFQGLYSYEQYF.

The rearrangement links TRBV5-5 to TRBJ2-7; 9 positions agree with TRBD1. V lost 10 bases and J lost 6; bases outside the gene matches: 20. The CDR3 runs to 16 residues. Germline V gene sequence: CDR1 SGHKS, CDR2 YYEKEE (reference sequence). The DNA of the CDR3 is TGTGCCTCCAATTACCGGGACAGGGTCGTACTCAGCGAGCAGTACTTC. It yields the protein CASNYRDRVVLSEQYF.

The chain joins TRBV7-2 to TRBJ2-7, with D perhaps assigned TRBD1 or TRBD2 (5 bases each). Germline V CDR1 and CDR2: SGHTA, FQGNSA. CDR3 length equals 16 residues. The ends were cut back, 1 base at V and 7 bases at J, with 20 bases in the middle. The CDR3: CASSLVALWGSKEQYF. Here the CDR3 DNA reads TGTGCCAGCAGCTTAGTGGCTCTGTGGGGGAGCAAGGAGCAGTACTTC.

The chain joins TRBV7-9 to TRBJ2-3; tentatively, D is TRBD2 (5 bases). Germline CDR1 is SEHNR and CDR2 is FQNEAQ (reference sequence). The CDR3 contains 13 residues. Trimming took 5 bases from V and 5 from J, leaving 11 bases between them. CDR3 sequence: CASSPLAGDTQYF. As DNA, the CDR3 is TGTGCCAGCAGCCCGCTGGCGGGAGATACGCAGTATTTT.

The rearrangement links TRBV7-9 to TRBJ2-5; 16 nucleotides match TRBD2. This CDR3 is built from 18 residues. Germline V lookup: CDR1 SEHNR, CDR2 FQNEAQ (reference sequence). The J segment lost 8 bases and the V segment lost 4 bases, leaving 13 bases of the junction unmatched. In DNA, the CDR3 is TGTGCCAGCAGCTCTGAGGACAGGGGACTAGCGGGAGGGGAAACCCAGTACTTC. Amino acid sequence: CASSSEDRGLAGGETQYF.

The chain recombines TRBV4-3 with TRBJ2-7; no reliable D call. This CDR3 region has 15 residues. V lost 8 bases and J 2 bases, leaving 19 bases between the germline ends. Germline CDR1 LGHNA, CDR2 YSLEER. CDR3 sequence: CASPLRLETPYEQYF. CDR3 bases: TGCGCCAGCCCCCTCCGGTTAGAGACGCCCTACGAGCAGTACTTC.

The gene calls are TRBV5-4 and TRBJ2-1; D ambiguous. CDR1 is SGHNT, CDR2 YYREEE, per germline (reference sequence). V lost 5 bases to trimming and J lost 7 bases, with 16 bases between them. The CDR3 loop spans 14 amino acids. The CDR3 DNA reads as TGTGCCAGCAGTTCACCCTCGGTGGGGAATGAGCAGTTCTTC. Translation gives CASSSPSVGNEQFF.

A single count supports this clone. This chain links TRBV9 with TRBJ2-1, with D perhaps matching TRBD2 (5 bases). Per germline, CDR1 SGDLS and CDR2 YYNGEE. V gave up 3 bases and J gave up 6 bases, with 7 bases separating them. There are 12 residues in the CDR3. CDR3 sequence (DNA): TGTGCCAGCAGCGCAGAGGGCAATGAGCAGTTCTTC. Translation: CASSAEGNEQFF. The full variable domain, rest sourced from reference TRBV9 and TRBJ2-1, is DSGVTQTPKHLITATGQRVTLRCSPRSGDLSVYWYQQSLDQGLQFLIQYYNGEERAKGNILERFSAQQFPDLHSELNLSSLELGDSALYFCASSAEGNEQFFGPGTRLTVL.

This sequence joins TRBV6-5 and TRBJ2-2; D ambiguous. The CDR3 runs 12 residues. The V gene lost 6 bases and the J gene lost 3 bases, with 5 bases spanning the gap. Germline V gene data show CDR1 as MNHEY and CDR2 as SVGAGI. For the CDR3, the DNA is TGTGCCAGCAGGGGTTACACCGGGGAGCTGTTTTTT. Its translation: CASRGYTGELFF.

The J gene is TRBJ2-5, the V gene TRBV11-2; D ambiguous. From germline, CDR1 is SGHAT and CDR2 FQNNGV. V was shortened by 5 bases and J by 4 bases, with 11 bases between the two germline ends. There are 13 residues in the CDR3. CDR3 sequence: CASSVQPGETQYF. The CDR3 DNA reads as TGTGCCAGCAGCGTCCAACCTGGAGAGACCCAGTACTTC. Based on the CDR3 plus reference TRBV11-2 and TRBJ2-5, the full variable domain is EAGVAQSPRYKIIEKRQSVAFWCNPISGHATLYWYQQILGQGPKLLIQFQNNGVVDDSQLPKDRFSAERLKGVDSTLKIQPAKLEDSAVYLCASSVQPGETQYFGPGTRLLVL.

As regards this clone: Distinct nucleotide sequences in the sample also encode this CDR3. The chain recombines TRBV15 with TRBJ1-5; D is unclear. This CDR3 has 15 residues. Trimming took off 0 bases at V and 3 bases at J, with 9 bases between the two ends. Germline CDR1 LNHNV, CDR2 YYDKDF (reference sequence). Here the CDR3 reads CATSRDRAINQPQHF. Here the CDR3 DNA reads TGTGCCACCAGCAGAGACCGTGCCATCAATCAGCCCCAGCATTTT.